A single sample gave rise to the 3 T cell receptor beta chains below, sequenced in a study of graft-versus-host responses after intestinal transplantation. Clones were sequenced by immunoSEQ multiplex PCR, and TCRdb holds only the in-frame ones, with some missing. The sample carries 70,000 to 95,000 clones, approximately 92% recorded once. Antigens for these TCRs are unknown. The material sequenced was unstimulated CD8+ T cells sorted from spleen or lymph node cells, taken before transplant. The receptor set was obtained from a human donor who was the organ donor for an intestinal transplant.

In DNA, the CDR3 is TGTGCCAGCAGCTTTGGGCTAGCGGGGGGACGGAGGGGAGATACGCAGTATTTT. Translated, it gives CASSFGLAGGRRGDTQYF. The V gene is TRBV13, the J gene TRBJ2-3; 11 nucleotides agree with TRBD2. The CDR3 spans 18 residues. In germline, CDR1 is PRHDT, CDR2 FYEKMQ (reference sequence). With 3 bases clipped from V and 5 bases from J, the junction kept 13 bases outside the gene matches.

The CDR3 bases are TGTGCCAGCAGCCAAACCAAAGACAGGGGGGATTCTGGTACGCAGTATTTT. As protein: CASSQTKDRGDSGTQYF. The rearrangement links TRBV7-9 to TRBJ2-3, with 9 bases matching TRBD1. The V segment lost 5 bases and the J segment 8 bases; nucleotides outside the gene matches: 17. CDR1 and CDR2 from the germline V gene are SEHNR and FQNEAQ (reference sequence). The CDR3 runs to 17 residues.

The rearrangement links TRBV25-1 to TRBJ1-3, with a tentative D call TRBD1 (5 bases). The V gene's germline CDR1 is MGHDK and CDR2 SYGVNS. Trimming left V 6 bases short and J 6 bases short, with 18 bases between. The CDR3 covers 15 residues. The CDR3 region is CASRGLGQGENTIYF. CDR3 DNA sequence: TGTGCCAGCAGGGGCCTTGGGCAGGGTGAAAACACCATATATTTT.